The 23 T cell receptor beta chains given below trace back to one sample, sequenced in a study of cytomegalovirus exposure and HLA in healthy donors. Generated by immunoSEQ multiplex PCR, the TCRdb table keeps only in-frame clones and is missing some. The repertoire consists of about 250,000 clones, with more than 85% occurring once and the leading ten covering approximately 12%. Specimen: PBMCs. The receptors were gathered from a man younger than 35 in good health and CMV-seropositive.

The chain joins TRBV6-6 to TRBJ2-1; D perhaps matches TRBD2 (5 bases). With 6 bases removed from V and 10 bases from J, the gap between germline ends came to 10 bases. The CDR3 is 11 residues long. From germline, CDR1 is MNHNY and CDR2 SVGAGI (reference sequence). CDR3 bases: TGTGCCAGCAGGAAACTAGAGGAGCAGTTCTTC. Translated, it gives CASRKLEEQFF.

The V and J genes are TRBV5-6 and TRBJ2-1; 15 bases fit TRBD2. The V gene end was trimmed by 3 bases and the J gene end by 7 bases; junction bases not matched to a gene: 2. The CDR3 has 15 residues. CDR1 is SGHDT, CDR2 YYEEEE, per germline. CDR3 residues: CASSWGLAGGNEQFF. In DNA, the CDR3 is TGTGCCAGCAGCTGGGGACTAGCGGGAGGAAATGAGCAGTTCTTC.

This chain connects TRBV7-3 to TRBJ1-5; weak D call: TRBD1 (6 bases). The CDR3 extends over 17 amino acids. Germline values: CDR1 SGHTA, CDR2 FQGTGA. V lost 8 bases, J lost 4 bases, and 24 bases lay in between. The CDR3 nucleotides are TGTGCCAGCTTCCCGACCCCGGGACAAAAAGGGAATCAGCCCCAGCATTTT. Encoded protein: CASFPTPGQKGNQPQHF.

The V and J genes are TRBV28 and TRBJ2-2; no clear D gene. V dropped 2 bases and J dropped 2 bases, with 9 bases sitting between them. This CDR3 spans 15 amino acids. Per the germline V gene, CDR1 is MDHEN and CDR2 is SYDVKM. The CDR3 coding sequence is TGTGCCAGCAGTTTAACGTCAAGAAACACCGGGGAGCTGTTTTTT. Amino acids: CASSLTSRNTGELFF. The full variable domain, in which reference TRBV28 and TRBJ2-2 provide the parts outside the CDR3, is DVKVTQSSRYLVKRTGEKVFLECVQDMDHENMFWYRQDPGLGLRLIYFSYDVKMKEKGDIPEGYSVSREKKERFSLILESASTNQTSMYLCASSLTSRNTGELFFGEGSRLTVL.

The chain has TRBV29-1 and TRBJ1-1; D uncertain. The germline V and J ends were trimmed by 6 bases and 1 base, with 12 bases remaining between them. The CDR3 covers 13 residues. Germline CDR1 SQVTM, CDR2 ANQGSEA. The CDR3 reads CSVRWWGNTEAFF. CDR3 sequence (DNA): TGCAGCGTGAGGTGGTGGGGGAACACTGAAGCTTTCTTT.

J is TRBJ1-2 and V is TRBV6-5; TRBD1 might be the D (5 bases). Germline CDR1 is MNHEY and CDR2 is SVGAGI. The CDR3 runs to 15 residues. The V gene lost 0 bases and the J gene lost 5 bases, with 13 bases spanning the gap. The CDR3 here is CASSYSAGLRYGYTF. CDR3 coding DNA: TGTGCCAGCAGTTACTCGGCAGGGCTTAGATATGGCTACACCTTC.

The V and J genes are TRBV28 and TRBJ2-7; D could derive from TRBD1 or TRBD2 (5 bases each). V was clipped by 8 bases and J by 0 bases, with 11 bases between them. The germline gives CDR1 MDHEN, CDR2 SYDVKM. This CDR3 comprises 13 residues. CDR3 DNA: TGTGCCAGCGTCGGGACGGACTCCTACGAGCAGTACTTC. Encoded protein: CASVGTDSYEQYF.

This chain uses TRBV28 with TRBJ1-2; TRBD1 matches 8 bases. The germline CDR1 and CDR2 sequences are MDHEN and SYDVKM. J lost 4 bases, V lost 5 bases, and 3 bases had no gene match. The CDR3 is made up of 13 amino acids. The DNA for the CDR3 is TGTGCCAGCAGTCTCAGGGGGCCCTATGGCTACACCTTC. Protein sequence: CASSLRGPYGYTF.

This clone was seen a single time. This chain joins TRBV28 and TRBJ1-5; TRBD1 is a possible D gene (5 bases). Germline values: CDR1 MDHEN, CDR2 SYDVKM. Trimming shortened V by 8 bases and J by 5 bases, and 13 bases separated the two germline ends. This CDR3 contains 13 residues. CDR3 nucleotide sequence: TGTGCCAGCCTCGGGGGGTGGGATCAGCCCCAGCATTTT. Its translation: CASLGGWDQPQHF.

This chain connects TRBV6-1 to TRBJ1-4, with 9 bases matching TRBD1. Germline V CDR1 and CDR2: MNHNS, SASEGT. The J segment lost 6 bases and the V segment lost 8 bases, leaving 4 bases of the junction unmatched. CDR3 length: 13 residues. The CDR3 region is CASAGQGYEKLFF. The CDR3 DNA sequence: TGTGCCAGCGCGGGACAGGGTTATGAAAAACTGTTTTTT.

The chain recombines TRBV5-6 with TRBJ2-5; TRBD1 agrees at 7 bases. Germline V gives CDR1 SGHDT, CDR2 YYEEEE. CDR3 length: 16 amino acids. J was trimmed by 5 bases and V by 0 bases; bases with no gene match: 10. The chain's CDR3 is CASSLVRGQWDETQYF. The CDR3 nucleotides read TGTGCCAGCAGCTTGGTCCGGGGACAGTGGGACGAGACCCAGTACTTC.

The V gene is TRBV28, the J gene TRBJ1-2, with TRBD1 matching 7 bases. This CDR3 has 12 residues. J gave up 7 bases and V 6 bases, and 5 bases lay outside the gene matches. Per germline, CDR1 MDHEN and CDR2 SYDVKM. The CDR3 here is CASSQGQLGYTF. CDR3 DNA sequence: TGTGCCAGCAGCCAGGGACAGCTTGGCTACACCTTC.

V and J are TRBV30 and TRBJ2-7; no firm D call. CDR3 length: 13 residues. Trimming removed 8 bases at V and 0 bases at J, with 14 bases between. Per germline, CDR1 GTSNPN and CDR2 SVGIG (reference sequence). CDR3 coding DNA: TGTGCCGGGCAAACGGCATCCTCCTACGAGCAGTACTTC. Protein product: CAGQTASSYEQYF.

The chain's CDR3 is CAKREPYGYTF. In nucleotides, the CDR3 is TGTGCCAAGCGGGAACCCTATGGCTACACCTTC. This chain joins TRBV6-5 and TRBJ1-2; D is unclear. V lost 10 bases, J lost 4 bases, and 10 bases lay in between. CDR1 is MNHEY, CDR2 SVGAGI, per germline. The CDR3 is made up of 11 amino acids.

CDR3 DNA sequence: TGCGCCAGCAGCCAAGATCCCCCGGCAGTCTCTGGAAACACCATATATTTT. Its translation is CASSQDPPAVSGNTIYF. V and J are TRBV4-3 and TRBJ1-3; D uncertain. In germline, CDR1 is LGHNA, CDR2 YSLEER. CDR3 size: 17 residues. Trimming left V 0 bases short and J 0 bases short, with 12 bases between.

This clone appeared a few times. This chain uses TRBV27 with TRBJ2-7; 8 nucleotides line up with TRBD2. V lost 1 base, J lost 0 bases, and 5 bases stayed unmatched. The CDR3 is made up of 16 amino acids. The germline CDR1 and CDR2 sequences are MNHEY and SMNVEV (reference sequence). This CDR3 reads CASSLFSREVSYEQYF. The CDR3 DNA sequence: TGTGCCAGCAGTTTATTCTCGCGGGAGGTCTCCTACGAGCAGTACTTC.

The CDR3 bases are TGTGCCAGCAGCTTAGTGCTAACCTACAATGAGCAGTTCTTC. This translates into CASSLVLTYNEQFF. The gene calls are TRBV5-6 and TRBJ2-1, with D unresolved. Germline-derived CDR1 and CDR2 are SGHDT and YYEEEE. With 2 bases removed from V and 2 bases from J, the gap between germline ends came to 8 bases. CDR3 size: 14 residues. Drawing the rest from reference TRBV5-6 and TRBJ2-1, the complete variable domain is DAGVTQSPTHLIKTRGQQVTLRCSPKSGHDTVSWYQQALGQGPQFIFQYYEEEERQRGNFPDRFSGHQFPNYSSELNVNALLLGDSALYLCASSLVLTYNEQFFGPGTRLTVL.

This clone was observed a single time. The chain employs TRBV7-2 and TRBJ2-6; no clear D. The CDR3 runs to 15 residues. The germline CDR1 and CDR2 sequences are SGHTA and FQGNSA. Trimming stripped 2 bases from V and 0 bases from J, with 5 bases between. CDR3 in DNA: TGTGCCAGCAGCTTATCAAGCTCTGGGGCCAACGTCCTGACTTTC. Its translation: CASSLSSSGANVLTF.

The J gene is TRBJ2-6, the V gene TRBV15; D is ambiguous. The germline gives CDR1 LNHNV, CDR2 YYDKDF (reference sequence). Trimming pared 7 bases from V and 1 base from J, leaving 11 bases between. The CDR3 length is 15 residues. The CDR3 spells CATKDGSSGANVLTF. Written as DNA, the CDR3 is TGTGCCACCAAGGACGGAAGTTCTGGGGCCAACGTCCTGACTTTC.

This clone has only a few counts. V gene TRBV6-4 combines with J gene TRBJ1-2, with a possible D match to TRBD1 (5 bases). Trimming took off 2 bases at V and 2 bases at J, with 21 bases between the two ends. This CDR3 is built from 18 residues. The V gene's germline CDR1 is MRHNA and CDR2 SNTAGT. The DNA of the CDR3 is TGTGCCAGCAGTGACCCCCAGGGCCGGAGGAATGCAAACTATGGCTACACCTTC. It specifies CASSDPQGRRNANYGYTF.

This clone was observed a handful of times. J is TRBJ1-2 and V is TRBV7-9; no reliable D call. This CDR3 spans 13 amino acids. Trimming took off 5 bases at V and 4 bases at J, with 11 bases between the two ends. The germline V gene has CDR1 SEHNR and CDR2 FQNEAQ (reference sequence). CDR3 nucleotides: TGTGCCAGCAGCCGAGGGATCCCCTATGGCTACACCTTC. This gives the protein CASSRGIPYGYTF.

The genes are TRBV6-4 and TRBJ2-7, with a weak D call TRBD2 (5 bases). Trimming took 8 bases from V and 4 from J, leaving 12 bases between them. This CDR3 spans 12 amino acids. CDR1 MRHNA and CDR2 SNTAGT come from the germline V gene. The CDR3 DNA sequence: TGTGCCAGCGTCTTAGAGCGGTACGAGCAGTACTTC. Its protein is CASVLERYEQYF.

This clone was seen many times. The J gene is TRBJ1-5, the V gene TRBV21-1. TRBV21-1 represents a pseudogene. CDR3 length: 15 residues. CDR3 loop: CASSKGQRSHGTQHF. CDR3 nucleotide sequence: TGTGCCAGCAGCAAAGGGCAGAGATCACATGGGACCCAGCATTTT.